The 8 T cell receptor beta chains given below trace back to one sample, sequenced in a study of T cell clonotyping in hematopoietic cell transplantation. Indicated time point: recipient sample about 28 days before transplant, after cytoreduction. This table comes from immunoSEQ multiplex PCR, and its TCRdb copy is limited to in-frame clones, with some not included. The data hold tens of thousands of clones, with 95% observed a single time. The sample consisted of peripheral blood mononuclear cells, taken before stem cell transplant. These receptors were collected from a man aged 40-49 years with chronic myeloid leukemia. Some clones in this sample may be carry-over from other donors' samples.

CDR3 sequence (DNA): TGCGCCAGCAGCTTTGACAGGGGAACATACACAGATACGCAGTATTTT. Translated: CASSFDRGTYTDTQYF. The V gene is TRBV5-1, the J gene TRBJ2-3; 8 bases align to TRBD1. The germline CDR1 and CDR2 sequences are SGHRS and YFSETQ. The CDR3 contains 16 residues. V was pared by 2 bases and J by 2 bases, with 7 bases of the junction left unmatched.

The chain joins TRBV28 to TRBJ1-4, with 11 bases lining up with TRBD1. The V and J ends lost 5 bases and 8 bases, in that order; junction bases with no gene match: 4. Germline loops: CDR1 MDHEN, CDR2 SYDVKM. The length of the CDR3 is 14 residues. The CDR3 DNA reads TGTGCCAGCAGTCTGGACAGGGGGCGCGAAAAACTGTTTTTT. It is translated as CASSLDRGREKLFF.

This CDR3 is CASSLDRSSYEQYF. DNA for the CDR3: TGTGCCAGCAGCTTGGACAGGTCCTCCTACGAGCAGTACTTC. The gene calls are TRBV7-2 and TRBJ2-7; 7 nucleotides align to TRBD1. The CDR3 length is 14 residues. V lost 3 bases and J lost 0; bases outside the gene matches: 2. CDR1 and CDR2 from the germline V gene are SGHTA and FQGNSA.

The rearrangement links TRBV7-2 to TRBJ2-3; TRBD1 agrees at 9 bases. Germline V gene lookup returns CDR1 SGHTA and CDR2 FQGNSA. J gave up 0 bases and V 5 bases, and 3 bases lay outside the gene matches. CDR3 length: 15 residues. CDR3 DNA: TGTGCCAGCAGCCCGACAGGGGGAAGCACAGATACGCAGTATTTT. Residues: CASSPTGGSTDTQYF. The variable domain in full, completed from reference TRBV7-2 and TRBJ2-3, reads GAGVSQSPSNKVTEKGKDVELRCDPISGHTALYWYRQSLGQGLEFLIYFQGNSAPDKSGLPSDRFSAERTGGSVSTLTIQRTQQEDSAVYLCASSPTGGSTDTQYFGPGTRLTVL.

This sequence joins TRBV4-2 and TRBJ1-5; D remains unclear. The germline V and J ends were trimmed by 3 bases and 9 bases, with 15 bases remaining between them. The CDR3 is 14 amino acids. Germline lookup yields CDR1 LGHNA and CDR2 YNFKEQ. The CDR3 DNA is TGTGCCAGCAGCCAGGATAGGGCTCCCGGGCCCCAGCATTTT. Protein: CASSQDRAPGPQHF.

This clone was seen only once. The V call is TRBV7-2, the J call TRBJ2-3, with 7 bases identical to TRBD1. V lost 5 bases, J lost 0 bases, and 8 bases stayed unmatched. Germline lookup yields CDR1 SGHTA and CDR2 FQGNSA. The CDR3 loop spans 16 amino acids. CDR3 in DNA: TGTGCCAGCAGCCCCATCGAGGGGGCTAGCACAGATACGCAGTATTTT. Protein product: CASSPIEGASTDTQYF.

This rearrangement joins TRBV1 to TRBJ1-5; the table's D call, TRBD1, was not checked against the DNA. TRBV1 is assigned pseudogene status. The CDR3 is 17 residues long. The CDR3 DNA sequence: TGCACCAGCAGCCAAGCTGGGACAGGGGGAAGCAATCAGCCCCAGCATTTT. It encodes CTSSQAGTGGSNQPQHF.

The rearrangement links TRBV4-3 to TRBJ1-3, with D unresolved. V dropped 4 bases and J dropped 4 bases, with 8 bases sitting between them. From germline, CDR1 is LGHNA and CDR2 YSLEER. The CDR3 sequence is 13 residues long. CDR3 DNA: TGCGCCAGCAGCCCTTCCCGGGGAAACACCATATATTTT. Amino acids: CASSPSRGNTIYF.